Listed below are T cell receptor beta chains from one sample, sequenced in a study of blood T cell repertoires in COVID-19. Sequenced by immunoSEQ multiplex PCR; TCRdb stores in-frame clones only, minus some. This sample has approximately 360,000 clones, with roughly nine tenths found just once. The sequencing sample was made of peripheral blood. All receptors derive from a man between 35 and 55 years old with acute or convalescent COVID-19. CDR3s include the opening cysteine and the closing phenylalanine or tryptophan. D genes are given only for firm matches. The size entry is marked missing in some rows and otherwise reads once, few, many or a size class.

>TRBV6-5|-|TRBJ1-2|15|TRBD1
CASREGGTGIYGYTF
TGTGCCAGCAGGGAGGGAGGGACAGGGATCTATGGCTACACCTTC
>TRBV14|-|TRBJ2-3|19|TRBD2
CASSQSGTSGIKVGDTQYF
TGTGCCAGCAGCCAATCCGGGACTAGCGGTATAAAGGTTGGGGATACGCAGTATTTT
>TRBV6-5|once|TRBJ1-5|15|-
CAPSRRTNPNQPQHF
TGTGCCCCGTCAAGGCGGACAAATCCCAATCAGCCCCAGCATTTT
>TRBV2|-|TRBJ1-2|12|TRBD1
CASSLGQGGYTF
TGTGCCAGCAGCCTAGGACAGGGAGGCTACACCTTC
>TRBV4-2|-|TRBJ2-3|19|TRBD2
CASSQVGAWSGGDADTQYF
TGTGCCAGCAGCCAAGTCGGGGCTTGGAGCGGGGGGGACGCAGATACGCAGTATTTT
>TRBV4-3|-|TRBJ1-3|14|-
CASSQETGGNTIYF
TGCGCCAGCAGCCAAGAAACAGGGGGAAACACCATATATTTT
>TRBV7-2|many|TRBJ1-5|14|-
CASSLADTNQPQHF
TGTGCCAGCAGCTTAGCGGACACAAATCAGCCCCAGCATTTT
>TRBV25-1|-|TRBJ1-6|14|TRBD1
CASTLTGDNSPLHF
TGTGCCAGCACCTTGACAGGGGACAATTCACCCCTCCACTTT
>TRBV30|few|TRBJ1-5|13|-
CAWSIQANQPQHF
TGTGCCTGGAGTATCCAGGCCAATCAGCCCCAGCATTTT
>TRBV6-6|-|TRBJ2-4|17|-
CASRRAGQVLAKNIQYF
TGTGCCAGCAGGCGAGCGGGCCAGGTCTTAGCCAAAAACATTCAGTACTTC
>TRBV5-6|-|TRBJ1-2|15|TRBD1
CASSYGTGVDYGYTF
TGTGCCAGCAGCTATGGGACAGGGGTTGACTATGGCTACACCTTC
>TRBV5-1|-|TRBJ2-7|16|TRBD2
CASSLGLAEKTLEQYF
TGCGCCAGCAGCTTGGGGCTAGCGGAAAAAACCCTCGAGCAGTACTTC
>TRBV23-1|-|TRBJ2-7|23|TRBD1
CASSQSDPGQCSAARRISYEQYF
TGCGCCAGCAGTCAATCGGATCCGGGACAGTGTTCGGCAGCCAGACGGATCTCCTACGAGCAGTACTTC
>TRBV28|-|TRBJ2-7|16|TRBD2
CASSLWTSGTSYEQYF
TGTGCCAGCAGTTTGTGGACTAGCGGGACCTCCTACGAGCAGTACTTC
>TRBV2|-|TRBJ1-1|10|-
CASRNTEAFF
TGTGCCAGCCGGAACACTGAAGCTTTCTTT
>TRBV3-1/TRBV3-2|-|TRBJ2-5|14|-
CASSPPIQKETQYF
TGTGCCAGCAGCCCCCCAATCCAAAAAGAGACCCAGTACTTC
>TRBV6-5|-|TRBJ1-5|14|-
CASSRQPSNQPQHF
TGTGCCAGCAGTCGACAGCCAAGCAATCAGCCCCAGCATTTT
>TRBV6-5|-|TRBJ2-7|13|-
CASSYRQSDEQYF
TGTGCCAGCAGTTATCGACAGTCCGACGAGCAGTACTTC
>TRBV27|few|TRBJ2-1|12|TRBD1
CASSPQGYEQFF
TGTGCCAGCAGCCCACAGGGGTATGAGCAGTTCTTC
>TRBV6-5|-|TRBJ1-2|13|-
CASRSPGSNGYTF
TGTGCCAGCAGGTCTCCAGGGTCGAACGGCTACACCTTC
>TRBV19|-|TRBJ1-5|16|-
CASTNWKGAINQPQHF
TGTGCCAGTACCAACTGGAAAGGGGCTATCAATCAGCCCCAGCATTTT
>TRBV19|-|TRBJ2-5|12|TRBD1
CASRTGGETQYF
TGTGCCAGTAGGACAGGGGGCGAGACCCAGTACTTC
>TRBV6-5|-|TRBJ2-6|15|-
CASSIAGAGANVLTF
TGTGCCAGCAGCATCGCAGGGGCTGGGGCCAACGTCCTGACTTTC